What follows are 5 T cell receptor beta chains derived from one specimen sequenced in a study of T cell responses to AZD1222 COVID-19 vaccine. The repertoire was sequenced with immunoSEQ multiplex PCR; TCRdb's copy has only in-frame clones and lacks some. The sample includes over 110,000 clones, roughly nine tenths of them seen just once. The source was peripheral blood, collected 28 days after the second AZD1222 dose. All receptors come from an adult who received the AZD1222 COVID-19 vaccine.

This chain links TRBV5-5 with TRBJ2-5; 11 nucleotides line up with TRBD1. The CDR3 totals 15 residues. CDR1 is SGHKS, CDR2 YYEKEE, per germline (reference sequence). The V segment lost 5 bases and the J segment 3 bases; nucleotides outside the gene matches: 6. The CDR3 bases are TGTGCCAGCAGTTCGGGACAGGGGGTGAAAGAGACCCAGTACTTC. It yields the protein CASSSGQGVKETQYF. Looking up the rest from reference TRBV5-5 and TRBJ2-5 gives the full variable domain: DAGVTQSPTHLIKTRGQQVTLRCSPISGHKSVSWYQQVLGQGPQFIFQYYEKEERGRGNFPDRFSARQFPNYSSELNVNALLLGDSALYLCASSSGQGVKETQYFGPGTRLLVL.

The gene calls are TRBV7-9 and TRBJ2-5; weak D call: TRBD1 (5 bases). The germline CDR1 and CDR2 sequences are SEHNR and FQNEAQ (reference sequence). V was shortened by 1 base and J by 5 bases, with 14 bases between the two germline ends. This CDR3 is built from 15 residues. The CDR3 bases are TGTGCCAGCAGCTTAGACCAGGGAAAGTCGGAGACCCAGTACTTC. Its protein is CASSLDQGKSETQYF. Using reference TRBV7-9 and TRBJ2-5 for the parts outside the CDR3, the full variable domain is DTGVSQNPRHKITKRGQNVTFRCDPISEHNRLYWYRQTLGQGPEFLTYFQNEAQLEKSRLLSDRFSAERPKGSFSTLEIQRTEQGDSAMYLCASSLDQGKSETQYFGPGTRLLVL.

This clone came up once. The rearrangement links TRBV5-6 to TRBJ1-2; weak D call: TRBD1 (6 bases). CDR1 is SGHDT, CDR2 YYEEEE, per germline. V gave up 5 bases and J gave up 4 bases, with 15 bases separating them. The CDR3 consists of 14 residues. CDR3 sequence: CASRLEGGGYGYTF. In DNA, the CDR3 is TGTGCCAGCAGGCTCGAAGGGGGGGGCTATGGCTACACCTTC.

The rearrangement links TRBV3-1 (or the pseudogene TRBV3-2) to TRBJ1-1, with D maybe TRBD1 (5 bases). The CDR3 consists of 19 residues. Per germline, CDR1 LGHDT and CDR2 YNNKEL (reference sequence). The V and J ends lost 4 bases and 2 bases respectively, with 26 bases between them. The CDR3 DNA reads as TGTGCCAGCAGCCCTCCCCTTTTAACTTGGACATTAGGCAACACTGAAGCTTTCTTT. Encoded protein: CASSPPLLTWTLGNTEAFF.

The J gene is TRBJ1-3, the V gene TRBV5-8; a weak D match, TRBD1 (5 bases). Germline V gene data show CDR1 as SGHTS and CDR2 as YDEGEE. The CDR3 has 14 residues. V was cut by 5 bases and J by 2 bases, with 11 bases left in between. CDR3 residues: CASSSGFAGNTIYF. The DNA of the CDR3 is TGTGCCAGCAGTTCAGGGTTTGCTGGAAACACCATATATTTT.